A single sample is the source of the 21 T cell receptor beta chains below, sequenced in a study of shared clonotypes between healthy human individuals. Naive CD8 populations comprised CD45RO-negative cells positively selected for CCR7, excluding terminally differentiated effector memory CD45RA+ cells. TCRdb keeps only in-frame clones here, not all; method: immunoSEQ multiplex PCR. The sample records around 1.9 million clones, just over 90% being singletons. Sequencing input: naive CD8+ T cells from PBMCs. These receptors all come from a man younger than 30 in good health. Some clones in this sample may be carry-over from other donors' samples.

The table lists this clone with a count of one. This sample includes further DNA sequences coding for the same CDR3. The chain combines TRBV27 with TRBJ2-7; D is undetermined. CDR1 and CDR2 from the germline V gene are MNHEY and SMNVEV (reference sequence). V dropped 5 bases and J dropped 2 bases, with 7 bases sitting between them. The length of the CDR3 is 12 residues. This chain's CDR3 is CASSPHPYEQYF. CDR3 DNA: TGTGCCAGCAGTCCACACCCCTACGAGCAGTACTTC.

This rearrangement joins TRBV4-3 to TRBJ2-7; D remains unclear. CDR3 length: 17 residues. The germline V gene has CDR1 LGHNA and CDR2 YSLEER. Trimming left V 0 bases short and J 4 bases short, with 19 bases between. The chain's CDR3 is CASSQEWSGGVRYEQYF. Written as DNA, the CDR3 is TGCGCCAGCAGCCAAGAATGGAGTGGTGGGGTTAGGTACGAGCAGTACTTC.

V usage is TRBV5-1 and J usage is TRBJ1-4; D is undetermined. There are 14 residues in the CDR3. The germline gives CDR1 SGHRS, CDR2 YFSETQ. The V gene lost 6 bases and the J gene lost 0 bases, with 9 bases spanning the gap. Here the CDR3 DNA reads TGCGCCAGCAAGGATCCAGCAACTAATGAAAAACTGTTTTTT. As protein: CASKDPATNEKLFF.

The chain uses TRBV19 and TRBJ2-7; no firm D call. The CDR3 length is 12 residues. CDR1 is LNHDA, CDR2 SQIVND, per germline (reference sequence). Between the trimmed V and J ends, which lost 5 bases and 5 bases, there was a span of 10 bases. The CDR3 spells CASSDGLNEQYF. DNA for the CDR3: TGTGCCAGTAGTGACGGTTTAAACGAGCAGTACTTC.

This chain connects TRBV5-6 to TRBJ2-2; TRBD1 matches 8 bases. V trimming: 4 bases; J trimming: 0 bases; junction bases outside the gene matches: 5. The CDR3 is 16 residues long. Germline CDR1 reads SGHDT; CDR2 reads YYEEEE. The DNA for the CDR3 is TGTGCCAGCAGCAGCATGGACAGGGCGAACACCGGGGAGCTGTTTTTT. Amino acids: CASSSMDRANTGELFF. The full variable domain, its missing parts supplied by reference TRBV5-6 and TRBJ2-2, is DAGVTQSPTHLIKTRGQQVTLRCSPKSGHDTVSWYQQALGQGPQFIFQYYEEEERQRGNFPDRFSGHQFPNYSSELNVNALLLGDSALYLCASSSMDRANTGELFFGEGSRLTVL.

As regards this clone: The sample holds other DNA sequences that translate to the same CDR3. The CDR3 DNA is TGTGCCAGCAGTTTATGGGCGGGGAATCAGCCCCAGCATTTT. Its protein product is CASSLWAGNQPQHF. The J gene is TRBJ1-5, the V gene TRBV28; D gene uncertain. The CDR3 length is 14 residues. Germline V gene data show CDR1 as MDHEN and CDR2 as SYDVKM. V was clipped by 0 bases and J by 4 bases, with 7 bases between them.

A single count supports this clone. This specimen includes other DNA sequences encoding the same CDR3. Here the CDR3 reads CASSSGQGFTDTQYF. The CDR3 DNA is TGTGCCAGCAGTTCCGGACAGGGGTTCACAGATACGCAGTATTTT. The chain uses TRBV27 and TRBJ2-3, with 9 bases aligning to TRBD1. Per germline, CDR1 MNHEY and CDR2 SMNVEV (reference sequence). The CDR3 spans 15 residues. V trimming: 4 bases; J trimming: 2 bases; junction bases outside the gene matches: 4.

The rearrangement uses TRBV10-2 and TRBJ1-2, with a tentative D call TRBD1 (5 bases). Trimming shortened V by 6 bases and J by 4 bases, and 15 bases separated the two germline ends. Germline values: CDR1 WSHSY, CDR2 SAAADI. CDR3 size: 14 residues. The CDR3: CASSQGERGYGYTF. Here the CDR3 DNA reads TGCGCCAGCAGCCAGGGTGAACGGGGCTATGGCTACACCTTC.

The chain employs TRBV4-2 and TRBJ1-2, with TRBD1 as a possible D gene (5 bases). CDR3 length: 19 amino acids. V dropped 1 base and J dropped 0 bases, with 21 bases sitting between them. Germline V gives CDR1 LGHNA, CDR2 YNFKEQ. CDR3: CASSQVLSPRQPTNYGYTF. In DNA, the CDR3 is TGTGCCAGCAGCCAAGTTTTGTCCCCCCGACAGCCAACTAACTATGGCTACACCTTC.

The CDR3, as DNA: TGTGCCAGCAGTGACTACCCCGGGACAGGGCCTTCCGAGCAGTACTTC. This codes for CASSDYPGTGPSEQYF. The chain links TRBV6-1 to TRBJ2-7, with 9 nucleotides matching TRBD1. V was pared by 3 bases and J by 6 bases, with 12 bases of the junction left unmatched. CDR3 length equals 16 residues. CDR1 and CDR2 from the germline V gene are MNHNS and SASEGT.

V gene TRBV4-3 combines with J gene TRBJ2-5; D gene ambiguous. Germline CDR1 LGHNA, CDR2 YSLEER. This CDR3 contains 17 residues. The ends were cut back, 1 base at V and 5 bases at J, with 20 bases in the middle. CDR3 loop: CASSQGHDRPKIETQYF. The CDR3 nucleotides read TGCGCCAGCAGCCAAGGACACGACCGACCCAAGATCGAGACCCAGTACTTC.

This chain joins TRBV7-9 and TRBJ1-2; no clear D gene. Trimming shortened V by 10 bases and J by 8 bases, and 17 bases separated the two germline ends. Germline CDR1 reads SEHNR; CDR2 reads FQNEAQ (reference sequence). The CDR3 contains 12 residues. The CDR3: CATPFDGEGYTF. For the CDR3, the DNA is TGTGCCACCCCTTTCGACGGAGAGGGCTACACCTTC.

The chain joins TRBV30 to TRBJ2-7; D uncertain. The germline CDR1 and CDR2 sequences are GTSNPN and SVGIG (reference sequence). CDR3 size: 13 residues. The ends were cut back, 0 bases at V and 2 bases at J, with 8 bases in the middle. The CDR3 bases are TGTGCCTGGAGTGTACGGCCGGCCTACGAGCAGTACTTC. Protein product: CAWSVRPAYEQYF.

The chain couples TRBV6-1 to TRBJ2-2; D is perhaps TRBD1 or TRBD2 (5 bases each). The CDR3 is 16 residues long. Between the trimmed V and J ends, which lost 3 bases and 0 bases, there was a span of 11 bases. Germline V gene data show CDR1 as MNHNS and CDR2 as SASEGT. CDR3 amino acids: CASSELRDANTGELFF. In DNA form, the CDR3 reads TGTGCCAGCAGTGAGCTCAGGGACGCGAACACCGGGGAGCTGTTTTTT.

The rearrangement links TRBV7-9 to TRBJ2-7; D uncertain. The ends were cut back, 4 bases at V and 5 bases at J, with 18 bases in the middle. This CDR3 contains 15 residues. CDR1 and CDR2 from the germline V gene are SEHNR and FQNEAQ (reference sequence). The CDR3 loop reads CASSSLRVASDEQYF. The CDR3 nucleotides read TGTGCCAGCAGCTCCCTTAGAGTGGCCAGTGACGAGCAGTACTTC.

This clone was recorded only once. The V and J genes are TRBV27 and TRBJ2-2, with TRBD2 matching over 9 bases. V dropped 5 bases and J dropped 7; count of bases not matched to a gene: 14. From germline, CDR1 is MNHEY and CDR2 SMNVEV (reference sequence). The CDR3 runs 17 residues. CDR3 DNA sequence: TGTGCCAGCAGTCCATGGACTGGTCGGCGGGAGGGCGGGGAGCTGTTTTTT. It encodes CASSPWTGRREGGELFF.

This chain links TRBV4-3 with TRBJ2-1, with 7 bases fitting TRBD2. The CDR3 length is 15 residues. J was trimmed by 5 bases and V by 1 base; bases with no gene match: 5. Germline assignment: CDR1 LGHNA and CDR2 YSLEER. In DNA, the CDR3 is TGCGCCAGCAGCCAAGGGGCGGGAGTCCACAATGAGCAGTTCTTC. Its translation is CASSQGAGVHNEQFF.

The genes are TRBV16 and TRBJ1-2; D gene unclear. The CDR3 has 16 amino acids. CDR1 and CDR2 (germline): KGHSY, FQNENV. Trimming took off 0 bases at V and 0 bases at J, with 11 bases between the two ends. The CDR3 DNA follows: TGTGCCAGCAGCCAATCCCCGAGCTCAGCTAACTATGGCTACACCTTC. This encodes CASSQSPSSANYGYTF.

This rearrangement joins TRBV15 to TRBJ1-1; 8 bases are a match to TRBD1. The junction had 22 bases not matched to a gene; V was cut back by 5 bases and J by 2 bases. This CDR3 region has 20 residues. Germline values: CDR1 LNHNV, CDR2 YYDKDF (reference sequence). The CDR3 spells CATSLFPRDRHPLGNTEAFF. CDR3 DNA: TGTGCCACCAGCCTGTTCCCCCGGGACAGGCACCCTTTGGGAAACACTGAAGCTTTCTTT.

This chain connects TRBV5-1 to TRBJ1-1; 7 positions match TRBD1. Germline V lookup: CDR1 SGHRS, CDR2 YFSETQ. The CDR3 runs 14 residues. Losses at the gene ends were 4 bases for V and 6 bases for J; bases not matched to a gene: 9. The CDR3 DNA reads TGCGCCAGCAGCGGGCGGGACAGAGCCTCTGAAGCTTTCTTT. Translating it yields CASSGRDRASEAFF.

The gene calls are TRBV4-3 and TRBJ2-4; D possibly corresponds to TRBD1 (6 bases). Germline lookup yields CDR1 LGHNA and CDR2 YSLEER. V lost 4 bases to trimming and J lost 0 bases, with 16 bases between them. The CDR3 length is 17 residues. The CDR3 sequence is CASSLFRTDLAKNIQYF. The CDR3, as DNA: TGCGCCAGCAGCCTCTTCCGGACAGATCTAGCCAAAAACATTCAGTACTTC.